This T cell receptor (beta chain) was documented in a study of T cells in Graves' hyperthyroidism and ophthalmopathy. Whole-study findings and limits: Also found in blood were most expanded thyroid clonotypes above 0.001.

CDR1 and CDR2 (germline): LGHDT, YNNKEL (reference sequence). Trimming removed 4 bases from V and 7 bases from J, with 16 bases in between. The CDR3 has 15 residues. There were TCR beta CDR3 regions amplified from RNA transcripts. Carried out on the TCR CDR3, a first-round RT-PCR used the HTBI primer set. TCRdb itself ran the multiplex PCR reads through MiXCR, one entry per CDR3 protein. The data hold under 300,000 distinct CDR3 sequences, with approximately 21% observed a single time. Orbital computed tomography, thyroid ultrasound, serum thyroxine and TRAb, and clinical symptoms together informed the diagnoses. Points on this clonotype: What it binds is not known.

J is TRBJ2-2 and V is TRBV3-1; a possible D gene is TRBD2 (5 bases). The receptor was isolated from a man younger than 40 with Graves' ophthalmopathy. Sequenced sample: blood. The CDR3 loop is CASSPVEGFGGELFF. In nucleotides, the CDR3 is TGTGCCAGCAGCCCCGTCGAGGGTTTCGGCGGGGAGCTGTTTTTT.